A single sample gave rise to the 21 T cell receptor beta chains below, sequenced in a study of cytomegalovirus exposure and HLA in healthy donors. This PCR relied on a set of 60 Vbeta primers and 13 Jbeta primers. Measured with immunoSEQ multiplex PCR; TCRdb has only the in-frame clones, and not every one. The data hold 150,000 or so clones, with around 80% observed a single time. The sequencing sample was made of PBMCs. The receptors were sampled from a woman in her thirties or forties in good health and CMV-seronegative.

The CDR3 protein is CASSVPVRSTRLSTDTQYF. CDR3 sequence (DNA): TGTGCCAGCAGTGTTCCGGTCCGCTCAACTAGACTAAGCACAGATACGCAGTATTTT. The chain joins TRBV28 to TRBJ2-3; D is perhaps TRBD2 (5 bases). The germline gives CDR1 MDHEN, CDR2 SYDVKM. The CDR3 contains 19 residues. V was pared by 5 bases and J by 0 bases, with 24 bases between.

In regard to this clone: One end of the junction fails to match germline, which may point to a read error. This sequence joins TRBV7-2 and TRBJ2-6; 8 positions match TRBD1. This CDR3 contains 19 residues. Germline V gene lookup returns CDR1 SGHTA and CDR2 FQGNSA. The CDR3 region has the DNA TGTGCCAGCAGCTTAGCGCCCGGGACAGGAGTATCTGGGGCCAACGGCCTGACTTTC. Translating it yields CASSLAPGTGVSGANGLTF.

The chain employs TRBV7-6 and TRBJ2-1; D possibly corresponds to TRBD2 (6 bases). CDR1 is SGHVS, CDR2 FNYEAQ, per germline. This CDR3 comprises 17 residues. V was pared by 5 bases and J by 0 bases, with 17 bases between. The CDR3 region has the DNA TGTGCCAGCAGCCTCGGGACTCTACTGAGCTCCTACAATGAGCAGTTCTTC. This encodes CASSLGTLLSSYNEQFF.

The DNA of the CDR3 is TGTGCCAGCGGCGGTTACAATGAGCAGTTCTTC. Translation gives CASGGYNEQFF. The gene calls are TRBV6-5 and TRBJ2-1; unclear D gene. Germline values: CDR1 MNHEY, CDR2 SVGAGI. V lost 8 bases and J 4 bases, leaving 6 bases between the germline ends. CDR3 length equals 11 residues.

This clone was recorded once. The rearrangement links TRBV19 to TRBJ1-6; 10 bases line up with TRBD1. This CDR3 is built from 15 residues. Germline V gives CDR1 LNHDA, CDR2 SQIVND (reference sequence). Losses at the gene ends were 6 bases for V and 10 bases for J; bases not matched to a gene: 9. The CDR3 DNA reads TGTGCCAGTAGCCACCGGGACAGGGGCCTCTCACCCCTCCACTTT. Amino acid sequence: CASSHRDRGLSPLHF.

The CDR3 region has the DNA TGTGCCAGCAGTGAGTTTTGGCGGGGGGCAGGGGAGCAGTACTTC. Translating gives CASSEFWRGAGEQYF. The chain couples TRBV6-1 to TRBJ2-7, with 8 bases matching TRBD2. V lost 3 bases, J lost 7 bases, and 11 bases stayed unmatched. From germline, CDR1 is MNHNS and CDR2 SASEGT. CDR3 length equals 15 residues.

V gene TRBV7-8 combines with J gene TRBJ2-1, with 9 bases that match TRBD1. Germline V gene data show CDR1 as SGHVS and CDR2 as FQNEAQ. The V gene end was trimmed by 3 bases and the J gene end by 7 bases; junction bases not matched to a gene: 10. The CDR3 loop spans 16 amino acids. CDR3 loop: CASSLGPDRGRNEQFF. The CDR3 DNA reads as TGTGCCAGCAGCTTGGGCCCGGACAGGGGTAGGAATGAGCAGTTCTTC.

The chain carries TRBV15 and TRBJ2-3; 10 bases align to TRBD1. The CDR3 extends over 16 amino acids. Per the germline V gene, CDR1 is LNHNV and CDR2 is YYDKDF (reference sequence). Trimming cost V 4 bases and J 3 bases; bases outside gene matches: 7. CDR3 in amino acids: CATSTGDRGMTDTQYF. The CDR3 DNA sequence: TGTGCCACCAGCACCGGGGACAGGGGAATGACAGATACGCAGTATTTT.

The chain recombines TRBV11-2 with TRBJ2-7; D is perhaps TRBD2 (5 bases). Germline CDR1 and CDR2: SGHAT and FQNNGV. The CDR3 length is 15 residues. V was pared by 3 bases and J by 6 bases, with 18 bases between. CDR3 protein: CASSLPGGPRPEQYF. CDR3 nucleotide sequence: TGTGCCAGCAGCTTGCCCGGCGGGCCACGGCCCGAGCAGTACTTC.

The CDR3 sequence: CASSRGQIMNTEAFF. DNA for the CDR3: TGTGCCAGCAGCCGTGGACAGATAATGAACACTGAAGCTTTCTTT. The chain has TRBV7-2 and TRBJ1-1, with D tentatively TRBD1 (6 bases). The ends were cut back, 5 bases at V and 0 bases at J, with 13 bases in the middle. Germline values: CDR1 SGHTA, CDR2 FQGNSA. The CDR3 consists of 15 residues.

About this clone itself: A junction boundary mismatches the germline segment, possibly from a read error. The chain links TRBV28 to TRBJ1-2, with D perhaps matching TRBD1 (6 bases). The CDR3 consists of 11 residues. Looked up from germline, CDR1 is MDHEN and CDR2 is SYDVKM. The CDR3 nucleotides read TGTGCCAGCAGTTTTCTAGGGGAGGGGGCCTTC. Protein: CASSFLGEGAF.

The chain joins TRBV7-8 to TRBJ2-2; D not certain. Germline CDR1 SGHVS, CDR2 FQNEAQ. Trimming pared 1 base from V and 9 bases from J, leaving 12 bases between. The CDR3 totals 14 residues. This CDR3 is CASSLGASPRELFF. As DNA, the CDR3 is TGTGCCAGCAGCTTAGGGGCAAGTCCCCGGGAGCTGTTTTTT.

The chain couples TRBV5-4 to TRBJ1-4; perhaps TRBD1 as D (6 bases). Germline V gene sequence: CDR1 SGHNT, CDR2 YYREEE (reference sequence). V dropped 4 bases and J dropped 0 bases, with 16 bases sitting between them. CDR3 length: 17 amino acids. CDR3 DNA sequence: TGTGCCAGCAGCGCCGGGGGGGCAGGGGCAACTAATGAAAAACTGTTTTTT. Translated: CASSAGGAGATNEKLFF.

The chain couples TRBV11-2 to TRBJ2-6; D call uncertain. The CDR3 consists of 15 residues. Trimming left V 2 bases short and J 1 base short, with 6 bases between. Germline CDR1 reads SGHAT; CDR2 reads FQNNGV. The CDR3 loop is CASSLRSSGANVLTF. The CDR3 nucleotides read TGTGCCAGCAGCTTACGGAGTTCTGGGGCCAACGTCCTGACTTTC.

V and J are TRBV2 and TRBJ2-7; D uncertain. CDR3 length: 11 amino acids. Germline-derived CDR1 and CDR2 are SNHLY and FYNNEI. V dropped 6 bases and J dropped 7 bases, with 10 bases sitting between them. The CDR3 coding sequence is TGTGCCAGCAGGGCCTTTGAAGAGCAGTACTTC. As protein: CASRAFEEQYF.

V is TRBV7-7 and J is TRBJ2-1; unclear D gene. V was trimmed by 5 bases and J by 0 bases, leaving 11 bases between them. Germline V gives CDR1 SSHAT, CDR2 FNYEAQ (reference sequence). The CDR3 is made up of 15 amino acids. The CDR3 region has the DNA TGTGCCAGCAGCCGTGACCGGAGCTCCTACAATGAGCAGTTCTTC. Its protein product is CASSRDRSSYNEQFF.

This CDR3 reads CASSFPSGGGGTGELFF. Here the CDR3 DNA reads TGTGCCAGCAGCTTTCCGAGTGGCGGGGGTGGGACCGGGGAGCTGTTTTTT. The V and J genes are TRBV11-2 and TRBJ2-2, with 7 positions matching TRBD2. The CDR3 is 17 residues long. Germline loops: CDR1 SGHAT, CDR2 FQNNGV. Losses at the gene ends were 3 bases for V and 5 bases for J; bases not matched to a gene: 12.

This clone was found once. The chain has TRBV19 and TRBJ1-2; possible D gene TRBD1, 5 bases. This CDR3 spans 15 amino acids. V was cut by 5 bases and J by 3 bases, with 16 bases left in between. Germline V lookup: CDR1 LNHDA, CDR2 SQIVND (reference sequence). CDR3 bases: TGTGCCAGTAGTTTGTACTATGAGACAGACTATGGCTACACCTTC. It specifies CASSLYYETDYGYTF.

In its sample, this clone was seen a few times. The chain carries TRBV10-2 and TRBJ2-1; 8 nucleotides align to TRBD2. Trimming at V came to 5 bases and at J to 2 bases, leaving 5 bases not matched to a gene. The length of the CDR3 is 15 residues. Germline V CDR1 and CDR2: WSHSY, SAAADI. The CDR3 DNA follows: TGCGCCAGCAGTCACGGGGGGGCCGCCTACAATGAGCAGTTCTTC. As protein: CASSHGGAAYNEQFF.

The chain joins TRBV7-2 to TRBJ1-2; the D gene is possibly TRBD1 (5 bases). Germline V CDR1 and CDR2: SGHTA, FQGNSA. The CDR3 is 11 amino acids. Deletions cut 6 bases from V and 10 bases from J, with 12 bases between. This chain's CDR3 is CASSQDSAYTF. The CDR3 DNA follows: TGTGCCAGCAGTCAAGACAGCGCCTACACCTTC.

This chain joins TRBV4-1 and TRBJ2-3, with TRBD2 matching over 11 bases. Per germline, CDR1 MGHRA and CDR2 YSYEKL. The V gene end was trimmed by 0 bases and the J gene end by 2 bases; junction bases not matched to a gene: 16. There are 21 residues in the CDR3. CDR3 protein: CASSQDSPQGLAGGLTDTQYF. DNA for the CDR3: TGCGCCAGCAGCCAAGATAGCCCCCAGGGGCTAGCGGGAGGCCTCACAGATACGCAGTATTTT.